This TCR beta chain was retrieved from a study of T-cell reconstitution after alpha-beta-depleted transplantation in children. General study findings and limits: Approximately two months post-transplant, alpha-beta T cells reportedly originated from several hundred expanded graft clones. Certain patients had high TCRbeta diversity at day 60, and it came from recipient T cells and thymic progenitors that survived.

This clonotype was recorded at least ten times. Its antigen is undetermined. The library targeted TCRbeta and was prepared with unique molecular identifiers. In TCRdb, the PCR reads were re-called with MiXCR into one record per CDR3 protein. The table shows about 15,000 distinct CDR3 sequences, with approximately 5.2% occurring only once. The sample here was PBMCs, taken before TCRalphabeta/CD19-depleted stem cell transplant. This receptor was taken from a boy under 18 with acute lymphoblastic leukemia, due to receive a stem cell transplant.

This chain's CDR3 is CASSLGHRDRGRTGELFF. The CDR3 DNA reads as TGCGCCAGCAGCTTGGGACACCGGGACAGGGGGAGAACCGGGGAGCTGTTTTTT. This chain joins TRBV5-1 and TRBJ2-2, with 11 nucleotides matching TRBD1. Germline CDR1 and CDR2: SGHRS and YFSETQ. The CDR3 consists of 18 residues. J was trimmed by 5 bases and V by 0 bases; bases with no gene match: 9.